What follows is one TCR beta chain and its context. V was shortened by 0 bases and J by 7 bases, with 19 bases between the two germline ends. CDR1 SGHAT and CDR2 FQDESV come from the germline V gene (reference sequence). The CDR3 totals 18 residues. The data were taken from a study of CD8+CD57+ T cells in acquired aplastic anemia. The sequenced patients had an expansion of CD8+CD57+ cells seen by flow cytometry. According to the study, genomic DNA was the template for TCR beta VDJ and CDR3 profiling. MiXCR was run by TCRdb on the reads, yielding one entry per CDR3 protein. The sample lists hundreds of thousands of distinct CDR3 sequences; around 43% were seen once.

Sequencing was carried out using sorted CD4+, CD8+, or CD8+CD57+ T cells (not recorded which) from PBMCs. V and J are TRBV11-1 and TRBJ1-6, with D maybe TRBD1 (6 bases). The receptor was derived from a human donor with aplastic anemia. This chain's CDR3 is CASSLASDVQGWNSPLHF. As DNA, the CDR3 is TGTGCCAGCAGCTTAGCCTCAGACGTACAGGGTTGGAATTCACCCCTCCACTTT.